A single sample is the source of the 17 T cell receptor beta chains below, sequenced in a study of low-dose radiotherapy and immunotherapy resistance in tumors. Priming of first-strand cDNA relied on TRAV- and TRBV-specific primers (covering alpha and beta chains). For amplifying TCRs, the PCR ran for approximately 21 cycles with Phusion, which was used together with a constant-region primer and the adapter on the V primers. TCRdb reanalysed the reads using MiXCR and keeps one entry per CDR3 protein. The table records some 88,000 distinct CDR3 sequences, roughly a tenth of them present only once. Regarding time point: before trial treatment. This specimen consisted of PBMCs, obtained before treatment. These receptors all come from a male donor with prostate cancer.

This clonotype was detected many times. The chain has TRBV29-1 and TRBJ2-2; tentative D call: TRBD2 (6 bases). Germline V gene sequence: CDR1 SQVTM, CDR2 ANQGSEA. Trimming cost V 6 bases and J 8 bases, with 16 bases left between them. The length of the CDR3 is 13 residues. The CDR3 DNA sequence: TGCAGCGTGGGGCGGACCGGGAGTGGGGAGCTGTTTTTT. Its protein product is CSVGRTGSGELFF.

This clonotype was observed at least ten times. The genes are TRBV7-2 and TRBJ2-7; 7 bases align to TRBD1. The CDR3 loop spans 15 amino acids. V trimming: 5 bases; J trimming: 2 bases; junction bases outside the gene matches: 9. Per the germline V gene, CDR1 is SGHTA and CDR2 is FQGNSA. CDR3 in amino acids: CASSLGGQDTYEQYF. CDR3 nucleotides: TGTGCCAGCAGCCTGGGCGGACAGGACACCTACGAGCAGTACTTC. The whole variable domain, remainder taken from reference TRBV7-2 and TRBJ2-7, is GAGVSQSPSNKVTEKGKDVELRCDPISGHTALYWYRQSLGQGLEFLIYFQGNSAPDKSGLPSDRFSAERTGGSVSTLTIQRTQQEDSAVYLCASSLGGQDTYEQYFGPGTRLTVT.

In its sample, this clonotype was seen many times. The V call is TRBV7-9, the J call TRBJ2-2; D is uncertain. Trimming removed 1 base at V and 5 bases at J, with 8 bases between. Germline CDR1 reads SEHNR; CDR2 reads FQNEAQ (reference sequence). This CDR3 comprises 14 residues. CDR3 in DNA: TGTGCCAGCAGCTTAGGAAGTCTTACCGGGGAGCTGTTTTTT. Its protein is CASSLGSLTGELFF.

This clonotype has a count of ten or more. The chain employs TRBV12-3 or TRBV12-4 and TRBJ2-2; D is perhaps TRBD2 (5 bases). CDR3 length: 14 amino acids. Trimming cost V 6 bases and J 7 bases, with 15 bases left between them. This CDR3 is CASRTDGGIGELFF. CDR3 coding DNA: TGTGCCAGCAGAACCGACGGAGGTATCGGGGAGCTGTTTTTT.

This clonotype was picked up many times. This sequence joins TRBV23-1 and TRBJ2-2; 9 bases line up with TRBD1. TRBV23-1 is known as an ORF, though its function is uncertain. This CDR3 has 14 amino acids. After removal of 2 bases from V and 6 bases from J, the junction contained 1 base not matched to a gene. In DNA form, the CDR3 reads TGCGCCAGCAGTCAAGGGACAGGGCCCGGGGAGCTGTTTTTT. Its translation is CASSQGTGPGELFF.

The table lists this clonotype with a few counts. The CDR3 region has the DNA TGTGCCACCAGTGACCGTCCTTTCGAGACCCAGTACTTC. This sequence encodes CATSDRPFETQYF. The chain couples TRBV24-1 to TRBJ2-5; no definite D call. V lost 4 bases, J lost 5 bases, and 10 bases lay in between. Germline V gives CDR1 KGHDR, CDR2 SFDVKD. The CDR3 is 13 amino acids.

This chain connects TRBV4-3 to TRBJ2-1; D possibly corresponds to TRBD2 (6 bases). This CDR3 has 16 amino acids. In germline, CDR1 is LGHNA, CDR2 YSLEER. Trimming cost V 0 bases and J 2 bases, with 11 bases left between them. CDR3 nucleotide sequence: TGCGCCAGCAGCCAAGATCTCGGGGAGGCCTACAATGAGCAGTTCTTC. The encoded protein is CASSQDLGEAYNEQFF.

This clonotype was found many times. V usage is TRBV7-2 and J usage is TRBJ2-5; possible D gene TRBD1, 5 bases. CDR1 SGHTA and CDR2 FQGNSA come from the germline V gene. Trimming removed 5 bases at V and 2 bases at J, with 18 bases between. CDR3 length equals 16 residues. The CDR3 bases are TGTGCCAGCAGCCTAGGCGTCGTAGGGGATCAAGAGACCCAGTACTTC. Translated: CASSLGVVGDQETQYF. Looking up the rest from reference TRBV7-2 and TRBJ2-5 gives the full variable domain: GAGVSQSPSNKVTEKGKDVELRCDPISGHTALYWYRQSLGQGLEFLIYFQGNSAPDKSGLPSDRFSAERTGGSVSTLTIQRTQQEDSAVYLCASSLGVVGDQETQYFGPGTRLLVL.

This clonotype was detected ten times or more. The CDR3, as DNA: TGTGCCAGCAGCTTTCGGCCCTGGCGGGCCCGGGGCACCGGGGAGCTGTTTTTT. It is translated as CASSFRPWRARGTGELFF. The chain joins TRBV7-2 to TRBJ2-2; weak D call: TRBD2 (5 bases). CDR3 length: 18 residues. V was trimmed by 3 bases and J by 4 bases, leaving 21 bases between them. CDR1 and CDR2 from the germline V gene are SGHTA and FQGNSA.

This clonotype was picked up many times. This chain joins TRBV4-1 and TRBJ2-7; 13 bases are a match to TRBD2. The CDR3 extends over 15 amino acids. The J segment lost 6 bases and the V segment lost 5 bases, leaving 7 bases of the junction unmatched. Germline CDR1 reads MGHRA; CDR2 reads YSYEKL. The CDR3 DNA is TGCGCCAGCAGCTCCGGACTAGCGGGAGTTGTCGAGCAGTACTTC. Translation: CASSSGLAGVVEQYF.

A remark on this clonotype: A far larger clone differs by one base, so this is likely a read error. The V and J genes are TRBV5-4 and TRBJ2-7; TRBD1 aligns across 7 bases. The V gene end was trimmed by 0 bases and the J gene end by 7 bases; junction bases not matched to a gene: 10. The CDR3 runs 15 residues. The V gene's germline CDR1 is SGHNT and CDR2 YYREEE (reference sequence). In nucleotides, the CDR3 is TGTGCCAGCAGCTTGGGAGGGGGCTCCTACAATGAGCAGTACTTC. The encoded protein is CASSLGGGSYNEQYF. Full variable domain (outside the CDR3, taken from reference TRBV5-4 and TRBJ2-7): ETGVTQSPTHLIKTRGQQVTLRCSSQSGHNTVSWYQQALGQGPQFIFQYYREEENGRGNFPPRFSGLQFPNYSSELNVNALELDDSALYLCASSLGGGSYNEQYFGPGTRLTVT.

This clonotype was picked up many times. The chain carries TRBV4-2 and TRBJ1-6; D is uncertain. In germline, CDR1 is LGHNA, CDR2 YNFKEQ. The V end was cut by 1 base, the J end by 7 bases, with 14 bases between. The length of the CDR3 is 16 residues. The CDR3 region has the DNA TGTGCCAGCAGCCAAGGGGATGGCCAACCCAATTCACCCCTCCACTTT. This gives the protein CASSQGDGQPNSPLHF.

This clonotype came up many times. The gene calls are TRBV29-1 and TRBJ2-1, with a weak D call TRBD2 (5 bases). CDR3 size: 10 residues. Deletions cut 4 bases from V and 12 bases from J, with 10 bases between. From germline, CDR1 is SQVTM and CDR2 ANQGSEA. DNA for the CDR3: TGCAGCGTTGTGGTACTAGGGCAGTTCTTC. Translated, it gives CSVVVLGQFF.

Ten or more counts support this clonotype. The gene calls are TRBV19 and TRBJ2-7; D call uncertain. This CDR3 has 12 amino acids. Per the germline V gene, CDR1 is LNHDA and CDR2 is SQIVND (reference sequence). The V and J ends lost 6 bases and 4 bases respectively, with 10 bases between them. This chain's CDR3 is CASSAPGYEQYF. Here the CDR3 DNA reads TGTGCCAGTAGCGCCCCCGGATACGAGCAGTACTTC.

This clonotype appeared many times. The rearrangement uses TRBV7-2 and TRBJ2-2, with 11 bases fitting TRBD2. Germline V gene sequence: CDR1 SGHTA, CDR2 FQGNSA. V lost 1 base to trimming and J lost 1 base; unmatched junction nucleotides: 8. The CDR3 runs 19 residues. The CDR3 loop reads CASSLVWGGLAGNTGELFF. The DNA of the CDR3 is TGTGCCAGCAGCTTAGTTTGGGGTGGACTAGCGGGGAACACCGGGGAGCTGTTTTTT. Filled out from reference TRBV7-2 and TRBJ2-2, the complete variable domain reads GAGVSQSPSNKVTEKGKDVELRCDPISGHTALYWYRQSLGQGLEFLIYFQGNSAPDKSGLPSDRFSAERTGGSVSTLTIQRTQQEDSAVYLCASSLVWGGLAGNTGELFFGEGSRLTVL.

This clonotype was observed many times. The chain uses TRBV7-2 and TRBJ1-5; D is unresolved. Between the trimmed V and J ends, which lost 0 bases and 1 base, there was a span of 13 bases. The CDR3 runs 17 residues. Germline V gene sequence: CDR1 SGHTA, CDR2 FQGNSA. The CDR3 DNA is TGTGCCAGCAGCTTAGCGCCAGACACGTGGAGCAATCAGCCCCAGCATTTT. Translation gives CASSLAPDTWSNQPQHF.

Notes on this clonotype: A far larger clone is one base from this, pointing to a likely read error. The chain is built from TRBV29-1 and TRBJ2-7; 10 bases agree with TRBD2. The trim removed 6 bases at V and 7 bases at J, leaving 12 bases unmatched. This CDR3 region has 14 residues. Germline CDR1 and CDR2: SQVTM and ANQGSEA. The CDR3: CSVGTSEHYNEQYF. CDR3 bases: TGCAGCGTGGGGACTAGCGAACACTACAATGAGCAGTACTTC.